One T cell receptor beta chain is described in this entry. Assay: immunoSEQ multiplex PCR; the TCRdb copy retains only in-frame clones and omits some. Of about 79,000 clones listed, around nine tenths were seen once; the top ten hold approximately 0.43%. The CDR3 has 14 amino acids. In germline, CDR1 is MGHRA, CDR2 YSYEKL. The J segment lost 1 base and the V segment lost 6 bases, leaving 5 bases of the junction unmatched. The data belong to a study of T cell changes during pregnancy in multiple sclerosis. This chain uses TRBV4-1 with TRBJ1-1; TRBD1 aligns across 7 bases. The origin of this receptor is a female donor with multiple sclerosis, enrolled in a pregnancy study. Sequences were derived from CD4+ T cells from peripheral blood mononuclear cells, sampled in the second trimester of pregnancy. The CDR3 coding sequence is TGCGCCAGCAGGGGACAGCTCAAGAACACTGAAGCTTTCTTT. Translating it yields CASRGQLKNTEAFF.